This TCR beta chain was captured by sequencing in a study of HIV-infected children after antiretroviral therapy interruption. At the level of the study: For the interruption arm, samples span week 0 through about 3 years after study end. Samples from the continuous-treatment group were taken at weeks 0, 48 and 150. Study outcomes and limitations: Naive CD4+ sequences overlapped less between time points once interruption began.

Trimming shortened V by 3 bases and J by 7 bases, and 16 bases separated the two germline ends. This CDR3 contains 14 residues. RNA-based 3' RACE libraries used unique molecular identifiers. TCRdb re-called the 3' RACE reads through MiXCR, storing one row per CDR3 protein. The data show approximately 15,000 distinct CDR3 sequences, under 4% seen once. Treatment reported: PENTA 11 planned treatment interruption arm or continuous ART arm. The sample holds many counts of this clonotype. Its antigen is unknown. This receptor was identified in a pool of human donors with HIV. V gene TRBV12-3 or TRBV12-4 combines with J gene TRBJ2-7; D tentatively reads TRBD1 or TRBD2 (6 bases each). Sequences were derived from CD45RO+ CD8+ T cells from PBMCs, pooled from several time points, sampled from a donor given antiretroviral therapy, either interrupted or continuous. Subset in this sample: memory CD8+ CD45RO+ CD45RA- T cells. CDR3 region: CASSFGWGAKEQYF. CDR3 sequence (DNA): TGTGCCAGCAGTTTTGGATGGGGGGCGAAGGAGCAGTACTTC.